The clone carrying this T cell receptor beta chain appeared a few times. Its antigen remains unknown. These data are taken from a study of response to subunit inactivated influenza vaccine. General observations from the study: After each seasonal influenza vaccination, few new T cells are recruited, the authors suggested.

Trimming left V 0 bases short and J 8 bases short, with 14 bases between. This CDR3 contains 15 residues. Per the germline V gene, CDR1 is LGHNA and CDR2 is YSLEER. TCRdb called the RT-PCR reads again in MiXCR, with one record for every CDR3 protein. Seen here are 710,000 or so distinct CDR3 sequences, around 16% observed once, and the top ten hold roughly 10%. This receptor was taken from a man aged 50 to 59 who received an inactivated influenza vaccine. The chain joins TRBV4-3 to TRBJ2-1; no definite D call. Sample: PBMCs from blood, taken roughly 13 days after vaccination. CDR3 nucleotides: TGCGCCAGCAGCCAAGAAACCGGGTCTGGCTATGAGCAGTTCTTC. This sequence encodes CASSQETGSGYEQFF.